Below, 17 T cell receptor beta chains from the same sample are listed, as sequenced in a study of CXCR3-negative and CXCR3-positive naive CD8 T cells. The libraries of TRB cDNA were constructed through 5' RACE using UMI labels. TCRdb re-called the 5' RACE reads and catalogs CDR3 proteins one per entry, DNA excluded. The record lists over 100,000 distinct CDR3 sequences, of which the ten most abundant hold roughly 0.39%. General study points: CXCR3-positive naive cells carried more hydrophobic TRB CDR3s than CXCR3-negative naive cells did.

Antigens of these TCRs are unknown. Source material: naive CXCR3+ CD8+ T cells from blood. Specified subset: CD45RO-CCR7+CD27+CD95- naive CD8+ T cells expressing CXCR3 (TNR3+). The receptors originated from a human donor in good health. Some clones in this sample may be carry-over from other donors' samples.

CDR3 protein: CASSSVSGEQYF. This sequence joins TRBV28 and TRBJ2-7. This CDR3 spans 12 amino acids. Germline assignment: CDR1 MDHEN and CDR2 SYDVKM.

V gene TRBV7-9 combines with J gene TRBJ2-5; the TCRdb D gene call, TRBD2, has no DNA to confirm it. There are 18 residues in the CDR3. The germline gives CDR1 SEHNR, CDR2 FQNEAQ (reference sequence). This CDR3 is CASSSNLAGGPVEETQYF.

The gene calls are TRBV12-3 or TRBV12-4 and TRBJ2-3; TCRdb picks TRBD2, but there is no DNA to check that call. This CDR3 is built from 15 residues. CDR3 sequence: CASKTEGPELGTQYF.

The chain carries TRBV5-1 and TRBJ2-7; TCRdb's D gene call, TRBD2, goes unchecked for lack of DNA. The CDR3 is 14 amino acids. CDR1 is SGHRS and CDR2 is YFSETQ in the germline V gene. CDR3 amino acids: CASSLGLGMAEQYF.

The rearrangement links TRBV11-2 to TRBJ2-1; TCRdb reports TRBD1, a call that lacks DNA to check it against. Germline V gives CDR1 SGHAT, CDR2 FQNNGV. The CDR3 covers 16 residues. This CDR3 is CASSLGDRGPYNEQFF.

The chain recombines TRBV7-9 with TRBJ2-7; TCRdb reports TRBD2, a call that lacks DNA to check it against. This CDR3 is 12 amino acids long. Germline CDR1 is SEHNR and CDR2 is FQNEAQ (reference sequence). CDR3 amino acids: CASSTGTYEQYF.

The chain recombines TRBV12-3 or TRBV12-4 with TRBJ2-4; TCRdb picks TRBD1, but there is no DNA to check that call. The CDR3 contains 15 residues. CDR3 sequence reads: CASRSNGAGENIQYF.

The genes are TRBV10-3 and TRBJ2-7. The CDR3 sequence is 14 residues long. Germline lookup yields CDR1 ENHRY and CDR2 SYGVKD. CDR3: CAISEFGDSYEQYF.

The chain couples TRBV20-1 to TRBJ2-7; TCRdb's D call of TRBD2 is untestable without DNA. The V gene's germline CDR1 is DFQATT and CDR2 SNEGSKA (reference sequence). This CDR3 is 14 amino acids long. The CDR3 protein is CSAISLAGVDEQYF.

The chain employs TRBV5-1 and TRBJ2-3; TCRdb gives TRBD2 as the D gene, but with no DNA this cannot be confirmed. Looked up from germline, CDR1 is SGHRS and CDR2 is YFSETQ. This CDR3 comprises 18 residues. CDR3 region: CASSSDLTSTYYTDTQYF.

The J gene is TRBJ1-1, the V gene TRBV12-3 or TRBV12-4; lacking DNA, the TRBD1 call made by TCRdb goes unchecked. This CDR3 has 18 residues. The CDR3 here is CASKAIWGTGGRGTEAFF.

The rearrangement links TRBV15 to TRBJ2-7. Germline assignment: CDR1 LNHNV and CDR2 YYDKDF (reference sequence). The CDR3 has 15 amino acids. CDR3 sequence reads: CATREELTGPYEQYF.

CDR3 region: CSAPRVNYGYTF. The chain uses TRBV20-1 and TRBJ1-2. Germline CDR1 DFQATT, CDR2 SNEGSKA (reference sequence). The CDR3 spans 12 residues.

CDR3 region: CSASGTYYEQYF. The rearrangement links TRBV20-1 to TRBJ2-7. Germline V gene lookup returns CDR1 DFQATT and CDR2 SNEGSKA (reference sequence). The CDR3 spans 12 residues.

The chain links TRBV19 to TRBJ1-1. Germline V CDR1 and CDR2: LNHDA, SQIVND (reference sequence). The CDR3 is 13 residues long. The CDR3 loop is CASSILRAGEAFF.

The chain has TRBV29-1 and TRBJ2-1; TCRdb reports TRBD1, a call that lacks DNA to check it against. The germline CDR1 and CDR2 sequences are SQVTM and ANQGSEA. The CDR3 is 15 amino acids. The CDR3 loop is CSVEGPEESYNEQFF.

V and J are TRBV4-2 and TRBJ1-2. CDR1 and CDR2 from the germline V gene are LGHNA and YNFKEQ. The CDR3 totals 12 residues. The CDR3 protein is CASSQNEYGYTF.